The 4 T cell receptor beta chains listed next were all sequenced from one sample in a study of beta chain features in type 1 diabetes. General study points: Among patients with Type 1 diabetes, TCRB CDR3s were moderately but significantly shorter in every one of the four CD4+ subsets.

These receptors have no known antigen. Since all of the isolated RNA was reverse transcribed, expressed TCRB transcripts were what got sequenced. Clones were sequenced by immunoSEQ multiplex PCR, and TCRdb holds only the in-frame ones, with some missing. The profile shows approximately 600,000 clones, around 12% of them singletons. Sequencing was done on a sample of naive CD4+ T cells from blood. The receptor set was obtained from a man aged 25-45 years with type 1 diabetes.

The table lists this clone with a few counts. The V gene is TRBV13, the J gene TRBJ1-6; 7 bases align to TRBD1. Unmatched junction bases numbered 5, after V lost 1 base and J lost 8 bases. In germline, CDR1 is PRHDT, CDR2 FYEKMQ (reference sequence). The CDR3 totals 15 residues. The CDR3 coding sequence is TGTGCCAGCAGCTTAGAGGGGGCGGGTGATTCACCCCTCCACTTT. Translating gives CASSLEGAGDSPLHF. Complete variable domain (other parts from reference TRBV13 and TRBJ1-6): AAGVIQSPRHLIKEKRETATLKCYPIPRHDTVYWYQQGPGQDPQFLISFYEKMQSDKGSIPDRFSAQQFSDYHSELNMSSLELGDSALYFCASSLEGAGDSPLHFGNGTRLTVT.

This chain joins TRBV5-1 and TRBJ1-3; the D gene is possibly TRBD1 (6 bases). Germline assignment: CDR1 SGHRS and CDR2 YFSETQ. The length of the CDR3 is 13 residues. Trimming left V 1 base short and J 6 bases short, with 8 bases between. The CDR3 region is CASSLPGENTIYF. The CDR3 nucleotides are TGCGCCAGCAGCTTGCCAGGGGAAAACACCATATATTTT.

This chain joins TRBV9 and TRBJ1-6; D is unresolved. This CDR3 has 14 residues. Germline CDR1 and CDR2: SGDLS and YYNGEE. V was clipped by 3 bases and J by 7 bases, with 11 bases between them. CDR3 amino acids: CASSGNNDNSPLHF. CDR3 bases: TGTGCCAGCAGCGGCAACAATGACAATTCACCCCTCCACTTT.

This rearrangement joins TRBV4-2 to TRBJ1-5; no clear D. The germline V gene has CDR1 LGHNA and CDR2 YNFKEQ. V was shortened by 1 base and J by 5 bases, with 18 bases between the two germline ends. CDR3 length: 17 amino acids. CDR3 sequence reads: CASSQGVGRLDHQPQHF. DNA of the CDR3: TGTGCCAGCAGCCAAGGAGTAGGCAGGCTCGATCATCAGCCCCAGCATTTT.